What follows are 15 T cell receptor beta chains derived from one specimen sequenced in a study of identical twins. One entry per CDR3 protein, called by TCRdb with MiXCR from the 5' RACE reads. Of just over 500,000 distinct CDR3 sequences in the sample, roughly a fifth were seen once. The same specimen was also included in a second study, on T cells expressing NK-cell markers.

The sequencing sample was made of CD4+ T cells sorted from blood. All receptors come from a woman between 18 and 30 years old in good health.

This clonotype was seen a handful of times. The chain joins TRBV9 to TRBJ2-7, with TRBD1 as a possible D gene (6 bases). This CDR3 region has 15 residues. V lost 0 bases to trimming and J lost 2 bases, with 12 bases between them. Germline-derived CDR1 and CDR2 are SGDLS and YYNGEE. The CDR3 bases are TGTGCCAGCAGCGTAGCGATGGACAGCCCCTACGAGCAGTACTTC. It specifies CASSVAMDSPYEQYF.

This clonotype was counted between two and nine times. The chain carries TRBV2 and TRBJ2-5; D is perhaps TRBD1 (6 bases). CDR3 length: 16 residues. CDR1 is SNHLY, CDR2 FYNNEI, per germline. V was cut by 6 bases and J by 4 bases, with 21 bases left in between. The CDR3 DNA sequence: TGTGCCAGCAGAGCCCCGATTTTGGGGGCGAGAGAGACCCAGTACTTC. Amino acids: CASRAPILGARETQYF.

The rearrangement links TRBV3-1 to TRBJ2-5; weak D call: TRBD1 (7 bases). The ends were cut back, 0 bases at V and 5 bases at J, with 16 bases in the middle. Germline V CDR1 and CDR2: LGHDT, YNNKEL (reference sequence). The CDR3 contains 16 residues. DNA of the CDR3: TGTGCCAGCAGCCAAGAAGACAGGGAGGTTGTGGAGACCCAGTACTTC. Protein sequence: CASSQEDREVVETQYF.

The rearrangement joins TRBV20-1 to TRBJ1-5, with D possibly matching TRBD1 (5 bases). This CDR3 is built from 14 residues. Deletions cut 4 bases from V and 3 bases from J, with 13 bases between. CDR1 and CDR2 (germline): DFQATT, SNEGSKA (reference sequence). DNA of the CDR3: TGCAGTGCTACCGATGCGGGGGTCAATCAGCCCCAGCATTTT. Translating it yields CSATDAGVNQPQHF.

CDR3 residues: CASSPRTGSSTDTQYF. In nucleotides, the CDR3 is TGTGCCAGCAGCCCCCGGACAGGGTCTAGCACAGATACGCAGTATTTT. The chain recombines TRBV9 with TRBJ2-3, with TRBD1 matching 8 bases. Germline V gives CDR1 SGDLS, CDR2 YYNGEE. V lost 4 bases and J lost 0; bases outside the gene matches: 7. The length of the CDR3 is 16 residues.

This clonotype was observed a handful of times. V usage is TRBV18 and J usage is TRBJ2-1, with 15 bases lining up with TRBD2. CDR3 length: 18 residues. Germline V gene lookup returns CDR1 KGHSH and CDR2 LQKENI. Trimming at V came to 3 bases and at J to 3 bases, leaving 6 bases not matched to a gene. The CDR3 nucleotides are TGTGCCAGCTCACCCTCGGGACTAGCGGGGGGAGACTACAATGAGCAGTTCTTC. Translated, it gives CASSPSGLAGGDYNEQFF.

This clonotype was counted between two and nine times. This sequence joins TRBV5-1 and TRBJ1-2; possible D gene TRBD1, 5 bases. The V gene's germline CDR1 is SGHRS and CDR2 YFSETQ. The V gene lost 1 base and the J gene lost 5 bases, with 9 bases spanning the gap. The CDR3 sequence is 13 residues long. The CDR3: CASSLLGDYGYTF. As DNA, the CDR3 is TGCGCCAGCAGCTTGCTGGGGGATTATGGCTACACCTTC.

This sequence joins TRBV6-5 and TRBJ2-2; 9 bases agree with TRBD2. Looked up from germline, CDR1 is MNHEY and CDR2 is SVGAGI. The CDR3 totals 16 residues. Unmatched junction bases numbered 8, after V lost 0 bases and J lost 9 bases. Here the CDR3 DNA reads TGTGCCAGCAGTTACTCTGGTCGCGGGAGGGCCCGGGAGCTGTTTTTT. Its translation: CASSYSGRGRARELFF.

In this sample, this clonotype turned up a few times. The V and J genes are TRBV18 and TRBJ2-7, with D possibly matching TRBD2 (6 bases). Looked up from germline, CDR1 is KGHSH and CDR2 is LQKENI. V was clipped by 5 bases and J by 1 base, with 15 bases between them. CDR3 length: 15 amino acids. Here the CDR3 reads CASSGWGSGSYEQYF. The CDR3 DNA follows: TGTGCCAGCTCAGGATGGGGTAGCGGTTCCTACGAGCAGTACTTC.

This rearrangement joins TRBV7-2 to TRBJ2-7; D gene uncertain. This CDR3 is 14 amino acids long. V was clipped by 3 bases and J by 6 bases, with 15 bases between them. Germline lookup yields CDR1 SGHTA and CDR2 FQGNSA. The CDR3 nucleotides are TGTGCCAGCAGCTTGGGCATGGGCTACTCCGAGCAGTACTTC. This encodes CASSLGMGYSEQYF.

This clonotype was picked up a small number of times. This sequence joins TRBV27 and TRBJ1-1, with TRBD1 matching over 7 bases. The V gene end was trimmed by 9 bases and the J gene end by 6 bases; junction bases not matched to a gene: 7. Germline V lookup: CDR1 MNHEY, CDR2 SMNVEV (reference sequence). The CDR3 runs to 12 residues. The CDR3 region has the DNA TGTGCCAGTTCACAGGGGAGGTCTGAAGCTTTCTTT. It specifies CASSQGRSEAFF.

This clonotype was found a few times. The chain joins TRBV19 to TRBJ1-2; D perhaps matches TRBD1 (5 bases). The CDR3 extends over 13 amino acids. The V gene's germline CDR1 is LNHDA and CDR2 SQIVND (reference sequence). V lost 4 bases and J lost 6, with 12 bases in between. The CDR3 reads CASSTPTGNGYTF. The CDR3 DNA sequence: TGTGCCAGTAGTACCCCCACAGGCAATGGCTACACCTTC.

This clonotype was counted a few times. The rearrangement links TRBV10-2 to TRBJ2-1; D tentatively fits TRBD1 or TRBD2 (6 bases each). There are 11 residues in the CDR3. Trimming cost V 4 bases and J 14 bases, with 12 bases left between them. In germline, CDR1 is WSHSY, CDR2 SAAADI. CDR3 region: CASSGRGIEFF. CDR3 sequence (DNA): TGCGCCAGCAGTGGGAGGGGGATAGAGTTCTTC.

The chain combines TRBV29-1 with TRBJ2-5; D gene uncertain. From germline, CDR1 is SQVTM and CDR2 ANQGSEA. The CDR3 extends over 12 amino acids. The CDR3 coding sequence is TGCAGTTCAACCGGTGGGGAAGAGACCCAGTACTTC. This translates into CSSTGGEETQYF.

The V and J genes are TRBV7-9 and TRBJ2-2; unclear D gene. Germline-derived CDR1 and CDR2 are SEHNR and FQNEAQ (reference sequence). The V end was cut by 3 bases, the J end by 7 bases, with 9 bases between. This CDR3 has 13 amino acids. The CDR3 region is CASSFYSSGELFF. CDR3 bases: TGTGCCAGCAGCTTTTACAGCAGCGGGGAGCTGTTTTTT.